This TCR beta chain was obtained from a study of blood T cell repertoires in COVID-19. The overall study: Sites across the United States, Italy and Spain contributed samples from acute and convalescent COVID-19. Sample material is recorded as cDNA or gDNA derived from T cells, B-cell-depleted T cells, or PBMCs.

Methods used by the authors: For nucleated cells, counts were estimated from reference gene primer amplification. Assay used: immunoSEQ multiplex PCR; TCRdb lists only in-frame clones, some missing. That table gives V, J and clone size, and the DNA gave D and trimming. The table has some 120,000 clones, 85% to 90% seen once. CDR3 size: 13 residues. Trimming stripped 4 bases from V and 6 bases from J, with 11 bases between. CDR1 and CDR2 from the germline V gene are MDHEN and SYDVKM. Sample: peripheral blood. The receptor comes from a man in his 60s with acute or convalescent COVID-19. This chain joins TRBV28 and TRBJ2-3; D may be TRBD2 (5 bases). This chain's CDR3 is CASSSAGEDTQYF. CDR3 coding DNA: TGTGCCAGCAGTTCGGCCGGGGAGGATACGCAGTATTTT.